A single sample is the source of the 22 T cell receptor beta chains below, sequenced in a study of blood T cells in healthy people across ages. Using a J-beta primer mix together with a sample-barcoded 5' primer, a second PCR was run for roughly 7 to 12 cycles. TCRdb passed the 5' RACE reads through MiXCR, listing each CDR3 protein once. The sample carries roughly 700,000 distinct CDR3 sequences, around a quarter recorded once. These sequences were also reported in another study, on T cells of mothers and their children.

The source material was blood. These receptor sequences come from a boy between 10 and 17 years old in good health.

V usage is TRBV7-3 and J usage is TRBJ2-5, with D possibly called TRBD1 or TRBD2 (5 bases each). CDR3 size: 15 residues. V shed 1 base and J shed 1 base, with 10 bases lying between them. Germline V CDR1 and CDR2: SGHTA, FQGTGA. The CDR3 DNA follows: TGTGCCAGCAGCTTAAAGGGGACCCCCCAAGAGACCCAGTACTTC. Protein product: CASSLKGTPQETQYF.

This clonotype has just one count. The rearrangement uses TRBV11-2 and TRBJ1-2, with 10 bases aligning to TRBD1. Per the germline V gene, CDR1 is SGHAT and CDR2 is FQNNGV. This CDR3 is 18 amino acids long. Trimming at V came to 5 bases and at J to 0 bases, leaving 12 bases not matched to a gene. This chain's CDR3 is CASSRTGGTYLANYGYTF. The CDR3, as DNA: TGTGCCAGCAGCCGGACAGGGGGGACTTACTTAGCTAACTATGGCTACACCTTC.

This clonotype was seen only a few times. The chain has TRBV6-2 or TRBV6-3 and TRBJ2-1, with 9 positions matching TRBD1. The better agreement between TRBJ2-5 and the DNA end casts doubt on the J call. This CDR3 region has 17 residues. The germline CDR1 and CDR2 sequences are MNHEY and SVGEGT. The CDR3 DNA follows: TGTGCCAGCAGTTACCATACAGGGGGCGCCCCTCAAGAGACCCAGTACTTC. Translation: CASSYHTGGAPQETQYF.

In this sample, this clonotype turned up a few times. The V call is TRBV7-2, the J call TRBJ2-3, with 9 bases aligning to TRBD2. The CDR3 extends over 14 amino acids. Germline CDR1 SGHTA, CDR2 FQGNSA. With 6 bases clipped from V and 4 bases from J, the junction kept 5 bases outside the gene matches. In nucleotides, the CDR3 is TGTGCCAGCAGGATAGCGGGAGCGGCAGATACGCAGTATTTT. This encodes CASRIAGAADTQYF.

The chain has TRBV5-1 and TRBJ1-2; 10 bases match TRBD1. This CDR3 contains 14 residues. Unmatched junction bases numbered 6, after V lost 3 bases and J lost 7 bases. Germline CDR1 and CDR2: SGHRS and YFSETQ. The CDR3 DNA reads TGCGCCAGCAGCTACGACAGGGGGCAAGGTGGCTACACCTTC. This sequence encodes CASSYDRGQGGYTF.

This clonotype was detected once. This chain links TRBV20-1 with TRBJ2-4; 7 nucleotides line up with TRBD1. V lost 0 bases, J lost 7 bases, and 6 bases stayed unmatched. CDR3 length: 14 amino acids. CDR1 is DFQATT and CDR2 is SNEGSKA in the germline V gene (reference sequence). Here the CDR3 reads CSARDERGPNIQYF. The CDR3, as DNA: TGCAGTGCTAGAGATGAAAGGGGGCCGAACATTCAGTACTTC.

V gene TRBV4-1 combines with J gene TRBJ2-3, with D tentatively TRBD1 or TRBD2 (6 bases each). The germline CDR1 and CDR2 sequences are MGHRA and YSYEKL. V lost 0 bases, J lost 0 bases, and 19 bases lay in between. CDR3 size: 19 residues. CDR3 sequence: CASSQDPYEGGASTDTQYF. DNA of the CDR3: TGCGCCAGCAGCCAAGATCCCTACGAGGGGGGAGCTAGCACAGATACGCAGTATTTT.

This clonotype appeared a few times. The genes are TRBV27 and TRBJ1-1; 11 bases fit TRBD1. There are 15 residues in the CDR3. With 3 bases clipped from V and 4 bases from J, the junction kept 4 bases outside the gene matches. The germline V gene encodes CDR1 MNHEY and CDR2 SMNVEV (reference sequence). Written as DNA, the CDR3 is TGTGCCAGCAGTTTCCTGGGACAGGGGGGCACTGAAGCTTTCTTT. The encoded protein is CASSFLGQGGTEAFF.

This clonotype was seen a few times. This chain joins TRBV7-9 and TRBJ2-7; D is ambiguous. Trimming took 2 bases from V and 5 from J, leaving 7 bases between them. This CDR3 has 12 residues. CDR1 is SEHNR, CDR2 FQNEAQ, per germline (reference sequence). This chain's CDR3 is CASSLTGHEQYF. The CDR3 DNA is TGTGCCAGCAGCTTAACCGGCCACGAGCAGTACTTC.

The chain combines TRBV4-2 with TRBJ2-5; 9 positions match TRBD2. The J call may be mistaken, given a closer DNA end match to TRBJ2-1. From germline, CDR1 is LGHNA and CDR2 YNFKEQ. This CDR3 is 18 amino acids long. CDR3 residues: CASRHELAGTPFLSEQFF. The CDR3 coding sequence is TGTGCCAGCCGTCACGAGCTAGCGGGGACCCCGTTTTTGAGTGAGCAGTTCTTC.

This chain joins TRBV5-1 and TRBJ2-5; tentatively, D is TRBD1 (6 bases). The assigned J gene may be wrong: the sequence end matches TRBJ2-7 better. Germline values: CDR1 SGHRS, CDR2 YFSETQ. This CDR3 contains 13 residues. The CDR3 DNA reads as TGCGCCAGCAGCTTGGAGACAGGCGGCGAGCAGTACTTC. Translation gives CASSLETGGEQYF.

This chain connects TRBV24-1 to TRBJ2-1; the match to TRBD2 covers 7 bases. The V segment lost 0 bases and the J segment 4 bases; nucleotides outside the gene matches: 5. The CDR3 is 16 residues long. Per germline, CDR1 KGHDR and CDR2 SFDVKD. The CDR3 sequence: CATSDLRPSGYNEQFF. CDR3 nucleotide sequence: TGTGCCACCAGTGATTTGCGTCCTAGCGGTTACAATGAGCAGTTCTTC.

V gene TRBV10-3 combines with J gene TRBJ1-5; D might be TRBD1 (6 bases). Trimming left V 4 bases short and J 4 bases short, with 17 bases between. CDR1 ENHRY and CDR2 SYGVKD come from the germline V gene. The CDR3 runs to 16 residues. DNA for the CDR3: TGTGCCATCAGTGCCGTACAGGGATTGGGTAATCAGCCCCAGCATTTT. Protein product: CAISAVQGLGNQPQHF.

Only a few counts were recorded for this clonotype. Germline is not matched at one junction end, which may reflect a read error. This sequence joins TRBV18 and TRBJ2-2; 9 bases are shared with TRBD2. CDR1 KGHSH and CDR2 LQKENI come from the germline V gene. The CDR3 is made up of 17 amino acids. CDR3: CASSPFPSGENAGELFF. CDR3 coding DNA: TGTGCCAGCTCACCATTCCCTAGCGGGGAGAACGCCGGGGAGCTGTTTTTT.

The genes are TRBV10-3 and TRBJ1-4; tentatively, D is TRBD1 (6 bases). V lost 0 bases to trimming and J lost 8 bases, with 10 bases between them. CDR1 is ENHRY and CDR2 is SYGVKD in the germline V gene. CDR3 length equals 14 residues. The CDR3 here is CAISESRGSEKLFF. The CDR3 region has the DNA TGTGCCATCAGTGAGTCCAGGGGCAGCGAAAAACTGTTTTTT.

CDR3 sequence: CASSLQFGGGNIQYF. For the CDR3, the DNA is TGTGCCAGCAGCCTCCAATTCGGGGGTGGGAACATTCAGTACTTC. The rearrangement links TRBV3-1 to TRBJ2-4, with D perhaps TRBD2 (6 bases). Deletions cut 4 bases from V and 7 bases from J, with 17 bases between. The germline CDR1 and CDR2 sequences are LGHDT and YNNKEL (reference sequence). This CDR3 region has 15 residues.

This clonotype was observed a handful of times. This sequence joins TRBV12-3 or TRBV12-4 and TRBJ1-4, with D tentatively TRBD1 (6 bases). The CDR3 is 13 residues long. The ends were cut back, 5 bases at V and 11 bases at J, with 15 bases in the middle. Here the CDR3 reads CASSPSQGQKLFF. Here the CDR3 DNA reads TGTGCCAGCAGTCCTAGCCAGGGGCAGAAACTGTTTTTT.

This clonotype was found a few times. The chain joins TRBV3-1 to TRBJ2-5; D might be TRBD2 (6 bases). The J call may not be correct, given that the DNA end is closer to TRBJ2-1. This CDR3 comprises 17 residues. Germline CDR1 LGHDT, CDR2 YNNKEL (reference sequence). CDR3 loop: CASSHTTSFASPYEQFF. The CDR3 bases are TGTGCCAGCAGCCACACTACTAGCTTTGCCTCCCCCTATGAGCAGTTCTTC.

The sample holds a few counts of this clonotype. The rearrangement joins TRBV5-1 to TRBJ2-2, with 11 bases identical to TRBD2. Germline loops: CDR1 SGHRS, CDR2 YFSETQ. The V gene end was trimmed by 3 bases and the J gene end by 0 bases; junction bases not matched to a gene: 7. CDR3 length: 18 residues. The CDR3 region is CASSSTSGSVSNTGELFF. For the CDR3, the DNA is TGCGCCAGCAGCTCAACTAGCGGGAGCGTATCGAACACCGGGGAGCTGTTTTTT. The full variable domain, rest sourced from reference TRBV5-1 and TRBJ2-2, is KAGVTQTPRYLIKTRGQQVTLSCSPISGHRSVSWYQQTPGQGLQFLFEYFSETQRNKGNFPGRFSGRQFSNSRSEMNVSTLELGDSALYLCASSSTSGSVSNTGELFFGEGSRLTVL.

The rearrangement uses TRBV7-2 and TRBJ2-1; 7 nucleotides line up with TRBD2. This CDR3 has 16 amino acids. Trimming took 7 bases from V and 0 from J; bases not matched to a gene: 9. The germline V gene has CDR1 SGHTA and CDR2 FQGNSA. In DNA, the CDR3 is TGTGCCAGCACGGGGGGAGGGAAGAGCTCCTACAATGAGCAGTTCTTC. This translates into CASTGGGKSSYNEQFF.

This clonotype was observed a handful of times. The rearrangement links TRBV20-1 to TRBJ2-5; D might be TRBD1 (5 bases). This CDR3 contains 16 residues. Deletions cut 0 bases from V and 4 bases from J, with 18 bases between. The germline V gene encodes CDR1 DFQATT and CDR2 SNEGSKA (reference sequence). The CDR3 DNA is TGCAGTGCTAGAGATCTTGTCCAGGGCCTCCCAGAGACCCAGTACTTC. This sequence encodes CSARDLVQGLPETQYF.

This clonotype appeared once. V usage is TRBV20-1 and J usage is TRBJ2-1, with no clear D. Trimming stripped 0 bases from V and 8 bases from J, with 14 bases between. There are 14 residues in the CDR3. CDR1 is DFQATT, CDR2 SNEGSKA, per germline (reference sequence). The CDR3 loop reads CSARDSEFSYEQFF. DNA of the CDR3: TGCAGTGCTAGAGACAGTGAGTTTAGCTATGAGCAGTTCTTC.